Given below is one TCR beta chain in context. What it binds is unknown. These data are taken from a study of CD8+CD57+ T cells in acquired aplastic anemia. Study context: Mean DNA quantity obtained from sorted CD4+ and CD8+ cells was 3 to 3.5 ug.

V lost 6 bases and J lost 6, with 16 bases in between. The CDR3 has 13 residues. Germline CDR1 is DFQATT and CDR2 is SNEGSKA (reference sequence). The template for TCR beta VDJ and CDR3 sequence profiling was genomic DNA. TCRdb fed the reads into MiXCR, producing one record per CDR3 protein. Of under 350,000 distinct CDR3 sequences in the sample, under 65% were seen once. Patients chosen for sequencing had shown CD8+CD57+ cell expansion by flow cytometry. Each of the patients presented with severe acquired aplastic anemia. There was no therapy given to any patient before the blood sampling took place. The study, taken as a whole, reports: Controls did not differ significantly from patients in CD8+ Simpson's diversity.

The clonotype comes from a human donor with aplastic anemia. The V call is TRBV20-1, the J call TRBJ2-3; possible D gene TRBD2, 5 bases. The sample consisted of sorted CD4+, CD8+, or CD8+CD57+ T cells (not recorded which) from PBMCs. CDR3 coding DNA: TGCAGTGCCAGACCGTACCGCGGGGATACGCAGTATTTT. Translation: CSARPYRGDTQYF.